This TCR beta chain was identified during a study of brain T cells in children with intractable seizures. CDR1 and CDR2 (germline): SQVTM, ANQGSEA. Trimming removed 7 bases at V and 0 bases at J, with 13 bases between. The length of the CDR3 is 14 residues. Assay: immunoSEQ multiplex PCR; the TCRdb copy retains only in-frame clones and omits some. Among hundreds of thousands of clones, about 94% were seen once, and the ten largest hold 4.5% to 7%. Points from the study as a whole: Viral specificity was inferred only from CDR3 similarity; HCMV serostatus was unknown. Clones missing pre-surgery may reflect undersampling of that blood sample.

On this clone itself: Its antigen remains unidentified.

The time point is: blood from clinic visit 5 months post-surgery; TSC patient then seizure free. Sequencing was limited to surgery cases with top T cell transcript signatures in brain tissue. Pre-surgery treatment included at least one anti-epileptic drug. V usage is TRBV29-1 and J usage is TRBJ1-5; D remains ambiguous. The sequencing here drew on peripheral blood, taken approximately 5 months after surgery. The receptor's source is a boy under two years old with tuberous sclerosis and intractable seizures. CDR3 bases: TGCAGCGGAACTACCCTACATAGCAATCAGCCCCAGCATTTT. Translation gives CSGTTLHSNQPQHF.